One and the same sample provided the 2 T cell receptor beta chains below, sequenced in a study of neurological immune-mediated disorders. TCRdb reprocessed the 5' RACE reads via MiXCR and lists one record per CDR3 protein. The sample lists 60,000 to 85,000 distinct CDR3 sequences, under 5.5% seen once, with about 2.2% in the top ten. The sample taken for sequencing was PBMCs. The source is a woman aged 70 to 79 with multiple sclerosis.

The table lists this clonotype with many counts. The chain joins TRBV20-1 to TRBJ2-2; 7 bases are shared with TRBD1. This CDR3 region has 16 residues. CDR1 and CDR2 from the germline V gene are DFQATT and SNEGSKA (reference sequence). The V segment lost 4 bases and the J segment 3 bases; nucleotides outside the gene matches: 11. This CDR3 reads CSAIADFTGDTGELFF. The DNA for the CDR3 is TGCAGTGCTATAGCAGATTTTACAGGGGACACCGGGGAGCTGTTTTTT.

In this sample, this clonotype turned up a few times. This rearrangement joins TRBV12-3 or TRBV12-4 to TRBJ2-2; 11 nucleotides agree with TRBD2. Losses at the gene ends were 3 bases for V and 1 base for J; bases not matched to a gene: 7. This CDR3 contains 18 residues. DNA of the CDR3: TGTGCCAGCAGTTTCTGGTATAGCGGGAGGGAGAACACCGGGGAGCTGTTTTTT. It is translated as CASSFWYSGRENTGELFF.